This T cell receptor beta chain originates from a study of blood T cell repertoires in COVID-19. Study-level information: Whether acute or convalescent, the COVID-19 samples came from the United States, Italy and Spain. PBMCs, B-cell-depleted T cells, or T cells provided the cDNA or gDNA that made up the material.

Germline V gives CDR1 MNHEY, CDR2 SMNVEV (reference sequence). V lost 7 bases, J lost 5 bases, and 10 bases stayed unmatched. The CDR3 contains 15 residues. In the source study's methods: How many nucleated cells were present was estimated from reference gene primer amplification. Here immunoSEQ multiplex PCR was the method, and the copy in TCRdb shows in-frame clones only, minus some. From that table come the V and J calls and clone size; the DNA was used to work out D and trimming. The table lists about 120,000 clones, 82% of them singletons. This chain uses TRBV27 with TRBJ2-7; TRBD2 matches 11 bases. The sequence derives from a human donor in a cohort sampled during active COVID-19. Sequencing was performed on peripheral blood. The chain's CDR3 is CASTRSGGVPNEQYF. The DNA of the CDR3 is TGTGCCAGCACACGTAGCGGGGGGGTCCCTAACGAGCAGTACTTC.